This is a list of T cell receptor beta chains from one sample in a study of identical twins. TCRdb re-analysed the 5' RACE reads in MiXCR, keeping a single row per CDR3 protein. The table lists 400,000 to 550,000 distinct CDR3 sequences, roughly a fifth of them singletons, with approximately 0.95% in the top ten. Another study also made use of these data, one on T cells expressing NK-cell markers.

Material: CD4+ T cells sorted from blood. The source of these receptors is a woman younger than 35 in good health. Each CDR3 is given with its conserved first and last residue.

>TRBV15
CATTGTQNSPLHF
>TRBV12-3/TRBV12-4
CASSPVGGAITGELFF
>TRBV6-5
CASSYHSSYNEQFF
>TRBV7-2
CASSLGRSDYNEQFF
>TRBV10-3
CAPRAGLTYNEQFF
>TRBV12-3/TRBV12-4
CASSFSTTYEQYF
>TRBV4-3
CASSQDFADTQYF
>TRBV7-9
CASSFSGANEQYF
>TRBV7-9
CASTNIGDYEQYF
>TRBV18
CASSPLRTGGDYEQYF
>TRBV12-3/TRBV12-4
CASSLMDRVVRTEAFF
>TRBV6-2/TRBV6-3
CASIDRDLSYNEQFF
>TRBV6-2/TRBV6-3
CAISPRGGGKHNEQFF
>TRBV6-6
CASTRLGETQYF
>TRBV12-3/TRBV12-4
CASSSLFVGYGYTF
>TRBV7-2
CASSRTRDGNSPLHF
>TRBV19
CASRAAGFPRNTGELFF
>TRBV29-1
CSALAGGQYNEQFF
>TRBV20-1
CSASRDRGSGNTIYF
>TRBV20-1
CSARVGGGAGGETQYF
>TRBV6-5
CASSYDGGYNSPLHF
>TRBV6-1
CASSDTVGASELFF
>TRBV9
CASGGASPSYNEQFF
>TRBV27
CATGGPQKDGRYGYTF
>TRBV6-4
CASSANTGDKQFF
>TRBV12-3/TRBV12-4
CASSSGETSAQETQYF